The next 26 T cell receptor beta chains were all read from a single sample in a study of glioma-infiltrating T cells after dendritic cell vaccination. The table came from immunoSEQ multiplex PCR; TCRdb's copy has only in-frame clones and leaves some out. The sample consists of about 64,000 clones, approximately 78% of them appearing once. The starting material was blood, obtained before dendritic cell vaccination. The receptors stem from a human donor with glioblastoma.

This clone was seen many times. In DNA, the CDR3 is TGTGCCAGTAGCAAAGTCGCCGGGACAGGGAGGACAGATACGCAGTATTTT. This sequence encodes CASSKVAGTGRTDTQYF. The genes are TRBV19 and TRBJ2-3; TRBD1 aligns across 9 bases. Germline values: CDR1 LNHDA, CDR2 SQIVND (reference sequence). Trimming cost V 6 bases and J 3 bases; bases outside gene matches: 13. The CDR3 totals 17 residues. The whole variable domain, filled in from reference TRBV19 and TRBJ2-3, reads DGGITQSPKYLFRKEGQNVTLSCEQNLNHDAMYWYRQDPGQGLRLIYYSQIVNDFQKGDIAEGYSVSREKKESFPLTVTSAQKNPTAFYLCASSKVAGTGRTDTQYFGPGTRLTVL.

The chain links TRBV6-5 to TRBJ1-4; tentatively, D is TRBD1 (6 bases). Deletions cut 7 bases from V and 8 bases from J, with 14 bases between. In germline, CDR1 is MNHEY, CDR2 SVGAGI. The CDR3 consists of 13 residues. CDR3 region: CASKMSRGEKLFF. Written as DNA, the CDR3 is TGTGCCAGCAAAATGAGCAGGGGCGAAAAACTGTTTTTT.

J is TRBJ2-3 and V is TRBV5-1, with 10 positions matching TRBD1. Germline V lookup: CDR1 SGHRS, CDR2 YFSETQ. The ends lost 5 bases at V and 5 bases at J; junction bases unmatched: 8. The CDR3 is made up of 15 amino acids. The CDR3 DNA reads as TGCGCCAGCAGGAAGGGACAGGGGCCACAAGATACGCAGTATTTT. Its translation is CASRKGQGPQDTQYF.

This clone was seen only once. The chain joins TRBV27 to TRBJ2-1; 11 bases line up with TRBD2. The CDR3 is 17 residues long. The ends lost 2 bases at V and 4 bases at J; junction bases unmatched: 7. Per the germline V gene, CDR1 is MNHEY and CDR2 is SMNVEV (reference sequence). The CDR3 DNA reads TGTGCCAGCAGTTTACGGGCAGGGACTAGCGGATACAATGAGCAGTTCTTC. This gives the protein CASSLRAGTSGYNEQFF.

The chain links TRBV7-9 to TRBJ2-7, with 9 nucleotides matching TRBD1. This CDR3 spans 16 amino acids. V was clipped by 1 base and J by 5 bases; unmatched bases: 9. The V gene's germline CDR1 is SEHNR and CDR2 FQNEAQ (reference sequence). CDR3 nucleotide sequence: TGTGCCAGCAGCTTAGTAACCCTGGGACAGGGCGACGAGCAGTACTTC. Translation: CASSLVTLGQGDEQYF.

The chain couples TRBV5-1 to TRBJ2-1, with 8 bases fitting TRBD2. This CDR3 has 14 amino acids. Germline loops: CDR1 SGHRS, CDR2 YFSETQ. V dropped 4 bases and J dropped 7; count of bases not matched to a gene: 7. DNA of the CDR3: TGCGCCAGCAGCATAGGTAGCGGGGTGAATGAGCAGTTCTTC. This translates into CASSIGSGVNEQFF.

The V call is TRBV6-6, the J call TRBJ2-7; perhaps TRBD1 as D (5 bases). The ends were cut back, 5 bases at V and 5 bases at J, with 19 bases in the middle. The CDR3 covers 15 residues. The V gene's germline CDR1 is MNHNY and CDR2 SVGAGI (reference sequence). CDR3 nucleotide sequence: TGTGCCAGCAGTCCTATCAGGGCCAGGGAAAACGAGCAGTACTTC. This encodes CASSPIRARENEQYF.

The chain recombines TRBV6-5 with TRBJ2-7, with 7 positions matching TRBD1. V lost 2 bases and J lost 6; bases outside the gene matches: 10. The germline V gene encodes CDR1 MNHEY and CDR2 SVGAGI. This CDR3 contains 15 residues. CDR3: CASSYRGQKVAEQYF. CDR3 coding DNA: TGTGCCAGCAGTTACCGGGGACAGAAGGTGGCCGAGCAGTACTTC.

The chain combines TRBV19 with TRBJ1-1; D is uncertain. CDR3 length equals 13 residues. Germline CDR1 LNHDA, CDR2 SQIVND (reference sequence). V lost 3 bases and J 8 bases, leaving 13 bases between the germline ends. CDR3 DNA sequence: TGTGCCAGTAGTATTGTCGCGTCAACCGAAGCTTTCTTT. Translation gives CASSIVASTEAFF.

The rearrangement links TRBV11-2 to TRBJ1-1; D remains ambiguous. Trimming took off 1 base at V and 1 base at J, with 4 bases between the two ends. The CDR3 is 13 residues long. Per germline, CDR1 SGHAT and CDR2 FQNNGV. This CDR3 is CASSLGQNTEAFF. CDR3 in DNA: TGTGCCAGCAGCTTAGGACAGAACACTGAAGCTTTCTTT.

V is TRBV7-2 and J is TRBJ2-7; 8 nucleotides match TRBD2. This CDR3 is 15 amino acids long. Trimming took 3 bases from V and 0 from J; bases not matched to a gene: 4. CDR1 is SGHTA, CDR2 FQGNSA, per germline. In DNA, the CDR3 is TGTGCCAGCAGCTTGGCGGGGGGAGTCTCCTACGAGCAGTACTTC. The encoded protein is CASSLAGGVSYEQYF.

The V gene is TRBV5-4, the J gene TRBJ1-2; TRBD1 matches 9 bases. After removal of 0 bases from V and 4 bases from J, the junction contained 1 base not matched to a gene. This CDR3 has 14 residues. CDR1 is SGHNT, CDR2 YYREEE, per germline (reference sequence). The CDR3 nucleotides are TGTGCCAGCAGCTTGGGGGACAGGGCCTATGGCTACACCTTC. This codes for CASSLGDRAYGYTF.

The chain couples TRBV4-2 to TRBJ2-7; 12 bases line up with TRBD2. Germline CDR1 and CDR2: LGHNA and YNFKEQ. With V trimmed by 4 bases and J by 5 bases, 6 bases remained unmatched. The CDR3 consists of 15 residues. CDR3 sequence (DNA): TGTGCCAGCAGCCCGCGACTAGCGGGGGCCCACGAGCAGTACTTC. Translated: CASSPRLAGAHEQYF.

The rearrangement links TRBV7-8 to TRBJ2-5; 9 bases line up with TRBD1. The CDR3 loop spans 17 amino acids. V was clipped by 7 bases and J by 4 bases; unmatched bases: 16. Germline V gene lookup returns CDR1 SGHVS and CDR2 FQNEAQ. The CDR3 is CASTLGGDRGIGETQYF. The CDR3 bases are TGTGCCAGCACCTTGGGTGGCGACAGGGGGATCGGAGAGACCCAGTACTTC.

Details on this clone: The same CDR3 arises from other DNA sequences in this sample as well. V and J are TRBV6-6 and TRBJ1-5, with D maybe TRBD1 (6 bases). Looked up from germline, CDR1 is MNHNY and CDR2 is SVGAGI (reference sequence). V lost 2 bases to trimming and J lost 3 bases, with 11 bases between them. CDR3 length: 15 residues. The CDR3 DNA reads TGTGCCAGCAGTTACGTAGGGGGAATCAATCAGCCCCAGCATTTT. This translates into CASSYVGGINQPQHF.

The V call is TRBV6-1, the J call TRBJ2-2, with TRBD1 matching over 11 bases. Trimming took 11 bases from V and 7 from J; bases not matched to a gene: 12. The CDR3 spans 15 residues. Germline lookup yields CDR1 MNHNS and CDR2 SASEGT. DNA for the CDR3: TGTGCCGCCGCCCGGGACAGGGGGACTGGCGGGGAGCTGTTTTTT. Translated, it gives CAAARDRGTGGELFF.

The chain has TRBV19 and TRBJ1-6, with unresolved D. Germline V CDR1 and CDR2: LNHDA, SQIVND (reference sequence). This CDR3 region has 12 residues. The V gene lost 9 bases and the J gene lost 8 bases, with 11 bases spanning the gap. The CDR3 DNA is TGTGCCAGCCACACCGGAGATTCACCCCTCCACTTT. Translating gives CASHTGDSPLHF.

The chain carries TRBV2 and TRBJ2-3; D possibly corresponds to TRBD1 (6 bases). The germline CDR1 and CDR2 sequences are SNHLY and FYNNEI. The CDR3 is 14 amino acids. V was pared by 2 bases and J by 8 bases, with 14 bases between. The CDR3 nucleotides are TGTGCCAGCAGTGAATCAGGGGCCCGAGGTACGCAGTATTTT. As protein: CASSESGARGTQYF.

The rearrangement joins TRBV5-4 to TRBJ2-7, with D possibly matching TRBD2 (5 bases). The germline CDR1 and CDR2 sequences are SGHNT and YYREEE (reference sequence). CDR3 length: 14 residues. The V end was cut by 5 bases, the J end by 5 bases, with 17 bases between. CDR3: CASRKELGPDEQYF. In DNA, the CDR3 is TGTGCCAGCAGAAAAGAACTAGGCCCGGACGAGCAGTACTTC.

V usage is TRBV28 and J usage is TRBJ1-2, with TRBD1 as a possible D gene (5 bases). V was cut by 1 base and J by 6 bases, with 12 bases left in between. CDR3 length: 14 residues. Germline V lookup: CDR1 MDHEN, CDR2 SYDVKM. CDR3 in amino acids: CASSLSGWGDGYTF. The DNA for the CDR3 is TGTGCCAGCAGTTTATCAGGGTGGGGTGATGGCTACACCTTC.

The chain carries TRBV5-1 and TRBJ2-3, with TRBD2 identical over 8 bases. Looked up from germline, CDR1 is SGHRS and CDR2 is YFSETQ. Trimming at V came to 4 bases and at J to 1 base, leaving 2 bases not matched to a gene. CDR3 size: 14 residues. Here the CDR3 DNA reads TGCGCCAGCAGCCCGACTAGCGGCACAGATACGCAGTATTTT. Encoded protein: CASSPTSGTDTQYF.

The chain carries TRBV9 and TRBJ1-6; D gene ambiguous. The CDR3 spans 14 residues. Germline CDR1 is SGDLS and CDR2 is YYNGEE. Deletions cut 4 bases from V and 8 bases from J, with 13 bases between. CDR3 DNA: TGTGCCAGCAGCCTTGACACAATTGATTCACCCCTCCACTTT. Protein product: CASSLDTIDSPLHF. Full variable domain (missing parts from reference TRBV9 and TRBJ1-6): DSGVTQTPKHLITATGQRVTLRCSPRSGDLSVYWYQQSLDQGLQFLIQYYNGEERAKGNILERFSAQQFPDLHSELNLSSLELGDSALYFCASSLDTIDSPLHFGNGTRLTVT.

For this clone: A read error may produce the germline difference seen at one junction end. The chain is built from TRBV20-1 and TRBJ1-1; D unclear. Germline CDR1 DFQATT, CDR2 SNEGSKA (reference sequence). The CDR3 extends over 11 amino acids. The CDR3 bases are TGCAGTGCTAGAGACCGAGGACTTACTCCTTTT. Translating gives CSARDRGLTPF.

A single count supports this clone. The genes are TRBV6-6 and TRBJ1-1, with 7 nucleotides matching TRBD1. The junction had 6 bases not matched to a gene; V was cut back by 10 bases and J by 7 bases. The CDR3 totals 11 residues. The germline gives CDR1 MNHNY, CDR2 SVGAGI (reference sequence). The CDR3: CANGDSNEAFF. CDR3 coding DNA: TGTGCCAACGGGGACAGCAATGAAGCTTTCTTT.

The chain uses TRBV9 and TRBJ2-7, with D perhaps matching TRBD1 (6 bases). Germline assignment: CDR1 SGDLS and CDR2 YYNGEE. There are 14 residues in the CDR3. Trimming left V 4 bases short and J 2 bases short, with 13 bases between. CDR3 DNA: TGTGCCAGCAGCTTCCGGGACACCCCCTACGAGCAGTACTTC. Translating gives CASSFRDTPYEQYF. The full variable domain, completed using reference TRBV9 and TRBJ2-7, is DSGVTQTPKHLITATGQRVTLRCSPRSGDLSVYWYQQSLDQGLQFLIQYYNGEERAKGNILERFSAQQFPDLHSELNLSSLELGDSALYFCASSFRDTPYEQYFGPGTRLTVT.

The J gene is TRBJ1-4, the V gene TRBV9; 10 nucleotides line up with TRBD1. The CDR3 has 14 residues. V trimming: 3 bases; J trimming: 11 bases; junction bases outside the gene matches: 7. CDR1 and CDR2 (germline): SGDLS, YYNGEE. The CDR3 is CASSAGTGVGKLFF. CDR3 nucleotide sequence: TGTGCCAGCAGCGCCGGGACAGGGGTCGGGAAACTGTTTTTT.